In its sample, the clone carrying this TCR beta chain is medium-sized. V shed 5 bases and J 3 bases; nucleotides not matched to a gene: 12. CDR1 and CDR2 from the germline V gene are WSHSY and SAAADI. The CDR3 has 16 residues. TCRdb ran MiXCR on the PCR reads and lists one entry per CDR3 protein. The sample consists of more than 9,000 distinct CDR3 sequences, 35% to 60% of them appearing once. Samples came from patients with localized non-small cell lung adenocarcinoma. The sample is drawn from a study of CD4 and CD8 cells across lung adenocarcinoma regions. Material for sequencing was CD8+ T cells from the margin of a lung tumor. The sequence was collected from a male donor with lung adenocarcinoma. The CD4 and CD8 labels of this study may be unreliable. This chain connects TRBV10-2 to TRBJ2-5; 7 bases line up with TRBD2. The CDR3 sequence: CASSLILAALEETQYF. Written as DNA, the CDR3 is TGCGCCAGCAGTCTTATCCTAGCGGCATTGGAAGAGACCCAGTACTTC.